This TCR beta chain stems from a study of OX40 agonist ivuxolimab in advanced cancers. At the level of the study: Intravenous ivuxolimab was administered to patients every 2 weeks at 0.01 to 10 mg/kg. Recorded diagnoses for dose-escalation patients were hepatocellular carcinoma, melanoma, renal cell or head and neck cancer. Study-wide points: Averaging showed that CD8+ T cells had more expanded clones than CD4+ did.

Repertoires were generated with immunoSEQ multiplex PCR, while TCRdb's copy carries only in-frame clones and drops some. The data show tens of thousands of clones, 70% to 90% seen once. The CDR3 is made up of 12 amino acids. Per the germline V gene, CDR1 is MNHEY and CDR2 is SMNVEV (reference sequence). V was cut by 1 base and J by 7 bases, with 4 bases left in between. As for this clone: The antigen is not known.

This specimen consisted of CD4+ or CD8+ T cells sorted from blood, obtained in a trial of the OX40 agonist ivuxolimab. The TCR was taken from an adult with an advanced solid tumor such as melanoma, head and neck, liver or kidney cancer. The chain has TRBV27 and TRBJ2-2; D unresolved. The CDR3 nucleotides read TGTGCCAGCAGTTTATTAGGCGGGGAGCTGTTTTTT. It yields the protein CASSLLGGELFF.